Below, 26 T cell receptor beta chains from the same sample are listed, as sequenced in a study of T cells after somatic rescue of genetic block. The repertoire was sequenced with immunoSEQ multiplex PCR; TCRdb's copy has only in-frame clones and lacks some. The sample yields 55,000 to 75,000 clones, 80% to 95% seen once. The sequencing input was peripheral blood mononuclear cells (PBMCs). The receptors shown here come from a man aged 40-49 years.

The V and J genes are TRBV7-7 and TRBJ2-3, with a possible D match to TRBD2 (6 bases). The CDR3 runs 16 residues. Germline loops: CDR1 SSHAT, CDR2 FNYEAQ (reference sequence). The germline V and J ends were trimmed by 5 bases and 2 bases, with 17 bases remaining between them. CDR3 sequence reads: CASSPMGRGHTDTQYF. As DNA, the CDR3 is TGTGCCAGCAGCCCCATGGGGCGGGGCCACACAGATACGCAGTATTTT. The whole variable domain, remainder taken from reference TRBV7-7 and TRBJ2-3, is GAGVSQSPRYKVTKRGQDVTLRCDPISSHATLYWYQQALGQGPEFLTYFNYEAQPDKSGLPSDRFSAERPEGSISTLTIQRTEQRDSAMYRCASSPMGRGHTDTQYFGPGTRLTVL.

The CDR3 DNA sequence: TGTGCCAGCAGTGAATCAGGAGAAACCTACGAGCAGTACTTC. Translated, it gives CASSESGETYEQYF. This chain joins TRBV6-1 and TRBJ2-7; D gene uncertain. Germline V gives CDR1 MNHNS, CDR2 SASEGT. The CDR3 has 14 residues. The germline V and J ends were trimmed by 2 bases and 2 bases, with 10 bases remaining between them.

This sequence joins TRBV10-1 and TRBJ2-7; TRBD1 agrees at 9 bases. The germline V gene has CDR1 WNHNN and CDR2 SYGVQD (reference sequence). The CDR3 contains 16 residues. J lost 1 base, V lost 3 bases, and 7 bases had no gene match. In DNA, the CDR3 is TGCGCCAGCAGTGACCCCGGGACAGGGATTTCCTACGAGCAGTACTTC. Protein product: CASSDPGTGISYEQYF.

The chain employs TRBV4-3 and TRBJ1-5; D possibly corresponds to TRBD1 (6 bases). Germline CDR1 is LGHNA and CDR2 is YSLEER. CDR3 length: 15 amino acids. V lost 2 bases, J lost 1 base, and 9 bases lay in between. The CDR3 nucleotides are TGCGCCAGCAGCCAAACCACAGGGAGCAATCAGCCCCAGCATTTT. It specifies CASSQTTGSNQPQHF.

This sequence joins TRBV27 and TRBJ2-5, with D unresolved. This CDR3 comprises 10 residues. V lost 8 bases to trimming and J lost 7 bases, with 8 bases between them. The germline gives CDR1 MNHEY, CDR2 SMNVEV (reference sequence). The CDR3 sequence is CASGAVTQYF. Here the CDR3 DNA reads TGTGCCAGCGGCGCCGTGACCCAGTACTTC.

This chain connects TRBV30 to TRBJ1-2; perhaps TRBD1 as D (6 bases). In germline, CDR1 is GTSNPN, CDR2 SVGIG (reference sequence). Between the trimmed V and J ends, which lost 3 bases and 3 bases, there was a span of 17 bases. The length of the CDR3 is 15 residues. This CDR3 is CAWRVFRQAYYGYTF. CDR3 DNA: TGTGCCTGGAGGGTTTTCCGACAGGCTTACTATGGCTACACCTTC.

This rearrangement joins TRBV7-9 to TRBJ1-2; perhaps TRBD1 as D (6 bases). Deletions cut 5 bases from V and 5 bases from J, with 21 bases between. The CDR3 spans 16 residues. Per germline, CDR1 SEHNR and CDR2 FQNEAQ (reference sequence). DNA of the CDR3: TGTGCCAGCAGCCTAACCCTAGGACAGAGTTATTATGGCTACACCTTC. It encodes CASSLTLGQSYYGYTF.

The chain recombines TRBV13 with TRBJ2-7; possibly TRBD1 or TRBD2 for D (5 bases each). Trimming removed 2 bases from V and 2 bases from J, with 13 bases in between. Germline assignment: CDR1 PRHDT and CDR2 FYEKMQ (reference sequence). The CDR3 loop spans 15 amino acids. The CDR3 DNA is TGTGCCAGCAGCTTAACGCCGAGGGGACCCTACGAGCAGTACTTC. Protein sequence: CASSLTPRGPYEQYF.

This chain connects TRBV28 to TRBJ2-3, with TRBD1 identical over 8 bases. The germline gives CDR1 MDHEN, CDR2 SYDVKM. Losses at the gene ends were 3 bases for V and 2 bases for J; bases not matched to a gene: 10. The CDR3 totals 17 residues. The DNA of the CDR3 is TGTGCCAGCAGTTTCTCCCTCCGACAGGGGTTCACAGATACGCAGTATTTT. Residues: CASSFSLRQGFTDTQYF.

The count of this clone is one. This sequence joins TRBV5-6 and TRBJ1-2; D is uncertain. CDR3 size: 16 residues. Trimming stripped 0 bases from V and 3 bases from J, with 15 bases between. Per the germline V gene, CDR1 is SGHDT and CDR2 is YYEEEE. The CDR3 DNA follows: TGTGCCAGCAGCTTGGAGGCATTCTGGCAGGACTATGGCTACACCTTC. Translation: CASSLEAFWQDYGYTF.

The V call is TRBV18, the J call TRBJ2-7; TRBD2 matches 13 bases. This CDR3 spans 15 amino acids. Germline trimming cut 5 bases from V and 3 bases from J; bases unmatched to any gene: 4. The germline CDR1 and CDR2 sequences are KGHSH and LQKENI. The CDR3 loop is CASSRGTSGIYEQYF. In DNA, the CDR3 is TGTGCCAGCTCAAGGGGGACTAGCGGGATCTACGAGCAGTACTTC.

V and J are TRBV4-3 and TRBJ2-3, with TRBD1 matching 7 bases. V lost 0 bases and J lost 4; bases outside the gene matches: 4. Per the germline V gene, CDR1 is LGHNA and CDR2 is YSLEER. The CDR3 loop spans 15 amino acids. CDR3 protein: CASSQDSTGPDTQYF. As DNA, the CDR3 is TGCGCCAGCAGCCAAGACTCGACAGGGCCAGATACGCAGTATTTT.

DNA of the CDR3: TGTGCCACCGAGCCTGGGACATCTGTCTACGAGCAGTACTTC. This translates into CATEPGTSVYEQYF. This sequence joins TRBV28 and TRBJ2-7; D perhaps matches TRBD1 (6 bases). CDR3 size: 14 residues. V gave up 10 bases and J gave up 3 bases, with 19 bases separating them. The V gene's germline CDR1 is MDHEN and CDR2 SYDVKM.

The rearrangement uses TRBV13 and TRBJ2-3, with 8 bases aligning to TRBD2. Germline V lookup: CDR1 PRHDT, CDR2 FYEKMQ (reference sequence). The CDR3 runs 13 residues. V lost 4 bases to trimming and J lost 8 bases; unmatched junction nucleotides: 5. The CDR3 DNA sequence: TGTGCCAGCAGCTCCCGGGGGGGAGGTACGCAGTATTTT. Residues: CASSSRGGGTQYF.

V is TRBV11-2 and J is TRBJ1-3, with D hard to call. V lost 1 base to trimming and J lost 0 bases, with 7 bases between them. This CDR3 comprises 15 residues. Looked up from germline, CDR1 is SGHAT and CDR2 is FQNNGV. The CDR3 here is CASSLAGYSGNTIYF. The CDR3, as DNA: TGTGCCAGCAGCTTAGCGGGTTACTCTGGAAACACCATATATTTT.

The chain employs TRBV29-1 and TRBJ1-2, with 8 bases matching TRBD1. CDR3 length: 15 amino acids. Per the germline V gene, CDR1 is SQVTM and CDR2 is ANQGSEA. V was clipped by 3 bases and J by 4 bases; unmatched bases: 10. CDR3 DNA sequence: TGCAGCGTTGAGGAAACCGGGACAGGCCGCTATGGCTACACCTTC. Encoded protein: CSVEETGTGRYGYTF.

This chain connects TRBV9 to TRBJ2-1, with D maybe TRBD2 (5 bases). Trimming took 5 bases from V and 1 from J, leaving 16 bases between them. This CDR3 region has 16 residues. Germline assignment: CDR1 SGDLS and CDR2 YYNGEE. The CDR3 coding sequence is TGTGCCAGCAGTAGGGAGCGGACCAATTCCTACAATGAGCAGTTCTTC. Translating it yields CASSRERTNSYNEQFF.

The J gene is TRBJ2-3, the V gene TRBV5-4, with TRBD2 identical over 7 bases. This CDR3 comprises 15 residues. V dropped 0 bases and J dropped 6; count of bases not matched to a gene: 7. Germline CDR1 SGHNT, CDR2 YYREEE (reference sequence). The CDR3 reads CASSLGRGRDDTQYF. The CDR3 DNA is TGTGCCAGCAGCTTGGGACGTGGGAGGGATGATACGCAGTATTTT.

V gene TRBV10-2 combines with J gene TRBJ1-4; D is possibly TRBD1 (5 bases). Trimming shortened V by 6 bases and J by 8 bases, and 22 bases separated the two germline ends. The CDR3 consists of 16 residues. Per the germline V gene, CDR1 is WSHSY and CDR2 is SAAADI. The CDR3 spells CASSPVVGPSVEKLFF. CDR3 DNA sequence: TGCGCCAGCAGCCCGGTAGTGGGGCCGAGTGTGGAAAAACTGTTTTTT.

The chain carries TRBV15 and TRBJ2-1, with no clear D. The CDR3 has 12 amino acids. V dropped 0 bases and J dropped 10 bases, with 7 bases sitting between them. Per germline, CDR1 LNHNV and CDR2 YYDKDF (reference sequence). The CDR3 bases are TGTGCCACCAGCAGAGAGGCTGGGGAGCAGTTCTTC. Its protein is CATSREAGEQFF.

CDR3 in amino acids: CASSGGDVPNEKLFF. The DNA for the CDR3 is TGTGCCAGCTCGGGCGGGGACGTCCCTAATGAAAAACTGTTTTTT. The V call is TRBV6-5, the J call TRBJ1-4, with D maybe TRBD1 (5 bases). Trimming took 8 bases from V and 3 from J, leaving 16 bases between them. The CDR3 consists of 15 residues. Germline CDR1 and CDR2: MNHEY and SVGAGI.

This clone was detected only once. The chain employs TRBV19 and TRBJ1-5, with D possibly matching TRBD1 (5 bases). V was shortened by 7 bases and J by 11 bases, with 21 bases between the two germline ends. Germline V gene sequence: CDR1 LNHDA, CDR2 SQIVND (reference sequence). The CDR3 contains 14 residues. CDR3 in DNA: TGTGCCAGTACCCGTTCGCGGGACCGATGGTCCCAGCATTTT. It encodes CASTRSRDRWSQHF.

J is TRBJ2-7 and V is TRBV9, with D possibly being TRBD1 (5 bases). V was shortened by 0 bases and J by 5 bases, with 12 bases between the two germline ends. Germline CDR1 and CDR2: SGDLS and YYNGEE. The CDR3 runs to 14 residues. The CDR3 loop is CASSVGSGWHEQYF. CDR3 coding DNA: TGTGCCAGCAGCGTAGGTTCAGGGTGGCACGAGCAGTACTTC. Full variable domain (outside the CDR3, taken from reference TRBV9 and TRBJ2-7): DSGVTQTPKHLITATGQRVTLRCSPRSGDLSVYWYQQSLDQGLQFLIQYYNGEERAKGNILERFSAQQFPDLHSELNLSSLELGDSALYFCASSVGSGWHEQYFGPGTRLTVT.

The genes are TRBV11-3 and TRBJ2-4, with 8 bases that match TRBD1. Germline CDR1 SGHNT, CDR2 YENEEA. There are 17 residues in the CDR3. V dropped 5 bases and J dropped 3; count of bases not matched to a gene: 12. CDR3 sequence (DNA): TGTGCCAGCAGCCGGCCGACAGGGGCGTTCGACAAAAACATTCAGTACTTC. It specifies CASSRPTGAFDKNIQYF. Filled out from reference TRBV11-3 and TRBJ2-4, the complete variable domain reads EAGVVQSPRYKIIEKKQPVAFWCNPISGHNTLYWYLQNLGQGPELLIRYENEEAVDDSQLPKDRFSAERLKGVDSTLKIQPAELGDSAVYLCASSRPTGAFDKNIQYFGAGTRLSVL.

This clone was found once. The rearrangement joins TRBV2 to TRBJ1-5, with 7 positions matching TRBD1. The germline V gene has CDR1 SNHLY and CDR2 FYNNEI. The CDR3 sequence is 15 residues long. The V gene end was trimmed by 3 bases and the J gene end by 6 bases; junction bases not matched to a gene: 8. The CDR3 sequence: CASSDGRQGSQPQHF. The CDR3 region has the DNA TGTGCCAGCAGTGATGGGAGACAGGGTAGTCAGCCCCAGCATTTT. Full variable domain (remainder filled in from reference TRBV2 and TRBJ1-5): EPEVTQTPSHQVTQMGQEVILRCVPISNHLYFYWYRQILGQKVEFLVSFYNNEISEKSEIFDDQFSVERPDGSNFTLKIRSTKLEDSAMYFCASSDGRQGSQPQHFGDGTRLSIL.

The V gene is TRBV2, the J gene TRBJ2-1; D is unresolved. The germline V gene has CDR1 SNHLY and CDR2 FYNNEI. V was trimmed by 1 base and J by 4 bases, leaving 5 bases between them. The CDR3 totals 13 residues. For the CDR3, the DNA is TGTGCCAGCAGTGAAGATAGATACAATGAGCAGTTCTTC. Amino acids: CASSEDRYNEQFF.